This T cell receptor (beta chain) is from a study of blood T cell repertoires in COVID-19. Per germline, CDR1 SGHDT and CDR2 YYEEEE. Trimming took off 6 bases at V and 4 bases at J, with 20 bases between the two ends. CDR3 length: 16 amino acids. Here immunoSEQ multiplex PCR was the method, and the copy in TCRdb shows in-frame clones only, minus some. The sample records under 350,000 clones, 89% being singletons. This clone was recorded only once. The chain recombines TRBV5-6 with TRBJ2-1; a weak D match, TRBD1 (6 bases). The source is a woman between 25 and 40 years old with COVID-19, enrolled during active disease. Sequencing was done on a sample of peripheral blood. The CDR3 protein is CASKPLVGAPYNEQFF. CDR3 sequence (DNA): TGTGCCAGCAAGCCTCTTGTGGGGGCCCCTTACAATGAGCAGTTCTTC.